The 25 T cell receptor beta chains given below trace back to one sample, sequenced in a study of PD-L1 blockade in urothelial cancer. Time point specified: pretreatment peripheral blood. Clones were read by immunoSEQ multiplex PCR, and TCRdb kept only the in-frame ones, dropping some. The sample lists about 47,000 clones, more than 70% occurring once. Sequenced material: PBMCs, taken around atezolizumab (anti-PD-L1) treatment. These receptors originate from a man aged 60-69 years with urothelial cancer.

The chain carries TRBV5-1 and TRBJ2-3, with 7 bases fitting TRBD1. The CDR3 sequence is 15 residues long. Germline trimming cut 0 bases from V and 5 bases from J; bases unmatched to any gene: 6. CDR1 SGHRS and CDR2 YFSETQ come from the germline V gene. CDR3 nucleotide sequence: TGCGCCAGCAGCTTGGCGGGGACAGAGGTAGATACGCAGTATTTT. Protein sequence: CASSLAGTEVDTQYF.

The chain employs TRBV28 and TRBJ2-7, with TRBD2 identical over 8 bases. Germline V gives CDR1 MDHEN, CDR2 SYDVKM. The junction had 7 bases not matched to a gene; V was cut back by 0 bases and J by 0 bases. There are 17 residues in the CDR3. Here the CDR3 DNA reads TGTGCCAGCAGTTTATGGGGAATAGCGGGGAGCTCCTACGAGCAGTACTTC. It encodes CASSLWGIAGSSYEQYF.

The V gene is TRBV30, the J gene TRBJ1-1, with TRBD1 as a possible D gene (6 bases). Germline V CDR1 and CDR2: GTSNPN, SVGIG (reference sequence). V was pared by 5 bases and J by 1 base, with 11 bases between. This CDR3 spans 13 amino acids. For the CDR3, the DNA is TGTGCCTGGGCCGGACAGACGAACACTGAAGCTTTCTTT. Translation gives CAWAGQTNTEAFF. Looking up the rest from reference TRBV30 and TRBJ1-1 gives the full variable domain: SQTIHQWPATLVQPVGSPLSLECTVEGTSNPNLYWYRQAAGRGLQLLFYSVGIGQISSEVPQNLSASRPQDRQFILSSKKLLLSDSGFYLCAWAGQTNTEAFFGQGTRLTVV.

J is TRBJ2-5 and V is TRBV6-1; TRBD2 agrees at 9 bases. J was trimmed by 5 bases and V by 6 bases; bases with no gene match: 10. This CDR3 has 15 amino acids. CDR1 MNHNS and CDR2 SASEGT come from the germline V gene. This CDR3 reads CASSHSAGGLETQYF. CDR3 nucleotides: TGTGCCAGCAGCCACTCTGCGGGGGGGCTGGAGACCCAGTACTTC.

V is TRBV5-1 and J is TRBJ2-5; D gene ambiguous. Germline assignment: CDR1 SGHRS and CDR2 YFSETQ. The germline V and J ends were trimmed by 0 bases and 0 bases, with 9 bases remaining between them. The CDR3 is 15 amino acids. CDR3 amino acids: CASSLALRNQETQYF. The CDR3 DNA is TGCGCCAGCAGCTTGGCCCTGAGAAACCAAGAGACCCAGTACTTC.

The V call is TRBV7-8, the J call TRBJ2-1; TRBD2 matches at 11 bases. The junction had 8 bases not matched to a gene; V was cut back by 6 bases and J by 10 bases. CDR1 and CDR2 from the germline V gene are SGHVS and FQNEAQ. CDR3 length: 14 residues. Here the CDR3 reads CASSMTSGAREQFF. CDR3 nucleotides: TGTGCCAGCAGTATGACTAGCGGGGCGCGGGAGCAGTTCTTC.

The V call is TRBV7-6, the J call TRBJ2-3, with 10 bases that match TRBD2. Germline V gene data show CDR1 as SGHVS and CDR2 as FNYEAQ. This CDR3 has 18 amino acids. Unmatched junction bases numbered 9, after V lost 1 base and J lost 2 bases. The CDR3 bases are TGTGCCAGCAGCTTAGTTAGCCGGACTAGCGGATTCACAGATACGCAGTATTTT. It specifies CASSLVSRTSGFTDTQYF.

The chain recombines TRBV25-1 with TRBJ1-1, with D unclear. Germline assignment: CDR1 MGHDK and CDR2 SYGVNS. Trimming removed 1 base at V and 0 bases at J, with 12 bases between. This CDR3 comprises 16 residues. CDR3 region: CASSESRVGMNTEAFF. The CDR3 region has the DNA TGTGCCAGCAGTGAATCTCGAGTCGGGATGAACACTGAAGCTTTCTTT.

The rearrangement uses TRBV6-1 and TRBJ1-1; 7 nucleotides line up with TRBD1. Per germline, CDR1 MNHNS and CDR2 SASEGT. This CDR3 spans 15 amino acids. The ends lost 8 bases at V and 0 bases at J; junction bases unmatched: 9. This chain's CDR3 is CASLPTGPMNTEAFF. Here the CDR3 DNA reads TGTGCCAGCCTTCCGACAGGGCCTATGAACACTGAAGCTTTCTTT.

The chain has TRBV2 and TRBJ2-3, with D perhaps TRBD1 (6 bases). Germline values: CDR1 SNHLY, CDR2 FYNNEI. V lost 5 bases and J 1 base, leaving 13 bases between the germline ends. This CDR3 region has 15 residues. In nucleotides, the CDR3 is TGTGCCAGCAGTCAACAGGGAGTAGGCACAGATACGCAGTATTTT. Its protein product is CASSQQGVGTDTQYF.

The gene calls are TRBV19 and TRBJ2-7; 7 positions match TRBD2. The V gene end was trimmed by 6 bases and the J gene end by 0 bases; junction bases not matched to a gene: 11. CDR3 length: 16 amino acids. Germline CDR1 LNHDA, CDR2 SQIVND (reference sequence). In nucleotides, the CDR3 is TGTGCCAGTAGCCCCGTCGGGCGGGGGTCCTCCTACGAGCAGTACTTC. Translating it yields CASSPVGRGSSYEQYF.

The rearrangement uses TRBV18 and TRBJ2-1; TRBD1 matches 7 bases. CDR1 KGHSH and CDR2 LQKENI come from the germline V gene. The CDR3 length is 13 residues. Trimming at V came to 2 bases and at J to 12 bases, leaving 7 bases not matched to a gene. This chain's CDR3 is CASSPGTVEVQFF. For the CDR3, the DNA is TGTGCCAGCTCACCAGGGACAGTCGAAGTGCAGTTCTTC.

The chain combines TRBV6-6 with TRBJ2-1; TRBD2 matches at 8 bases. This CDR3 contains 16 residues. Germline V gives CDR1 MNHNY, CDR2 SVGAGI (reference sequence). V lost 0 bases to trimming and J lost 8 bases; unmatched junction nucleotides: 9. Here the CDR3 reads CASSYSAGGALDEQFF. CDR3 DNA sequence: TGTGCCAGCAGTTACTCTGCGGGGGGCGCGTTAGATGAGCAGTTCTTC.

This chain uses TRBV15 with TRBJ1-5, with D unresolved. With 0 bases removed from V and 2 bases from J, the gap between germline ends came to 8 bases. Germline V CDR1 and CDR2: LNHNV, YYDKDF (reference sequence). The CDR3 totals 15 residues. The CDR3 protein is CATSRDGQGNQPQHF. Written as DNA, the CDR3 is TGTGCCACCAGCAGAGATGGGCAGGGCAATCAGCCCCAGCATTTT.

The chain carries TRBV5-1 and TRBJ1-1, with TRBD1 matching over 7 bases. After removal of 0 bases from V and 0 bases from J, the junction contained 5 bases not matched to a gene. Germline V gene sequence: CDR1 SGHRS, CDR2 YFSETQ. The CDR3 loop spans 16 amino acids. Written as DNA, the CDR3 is TGCGCCAGCAGCTTGGAGGGACAGTCAATGAACACTGAAGCTTTCTTT. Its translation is CASSLEGQSMNTEAFF. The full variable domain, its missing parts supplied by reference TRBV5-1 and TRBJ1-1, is KAGVTQTPRYLIKTRGQQVTLSCSPISGHRSVSWYQQTPGQGLQFLFEYFSETQRNKGNFPGRFSGRQFSNSRSEMNVSTLELGDSALYLCASSLEGQSMNTEAFFGQGTRLTVV.

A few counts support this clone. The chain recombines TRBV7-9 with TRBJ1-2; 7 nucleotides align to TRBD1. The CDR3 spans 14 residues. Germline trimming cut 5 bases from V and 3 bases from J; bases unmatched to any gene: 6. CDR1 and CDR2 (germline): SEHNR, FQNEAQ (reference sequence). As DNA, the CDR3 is TGTGCCAGCAGCCCCCGGGACAGCTACTATGGCTACACCTTC. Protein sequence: CASSPRDSYYGYTF.

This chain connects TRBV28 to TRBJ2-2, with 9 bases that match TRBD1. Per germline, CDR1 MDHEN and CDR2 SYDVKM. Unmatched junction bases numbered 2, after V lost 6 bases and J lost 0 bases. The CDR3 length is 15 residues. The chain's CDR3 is CASSRDRANTGELFF. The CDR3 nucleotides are TGTGCCAGCAGCCGGGACAGGGCGAACACCGGGGAGCTGTTTTTT.

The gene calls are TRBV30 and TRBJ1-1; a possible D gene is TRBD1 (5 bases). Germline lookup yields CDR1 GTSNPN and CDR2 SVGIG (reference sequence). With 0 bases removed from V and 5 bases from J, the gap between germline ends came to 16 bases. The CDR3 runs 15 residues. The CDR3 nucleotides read TGTGCCTGGAGTGTACGGGGGGGTACTGGGACTGAAGCTTTCTTT. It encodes CAWSVRGGTGTEAFF.

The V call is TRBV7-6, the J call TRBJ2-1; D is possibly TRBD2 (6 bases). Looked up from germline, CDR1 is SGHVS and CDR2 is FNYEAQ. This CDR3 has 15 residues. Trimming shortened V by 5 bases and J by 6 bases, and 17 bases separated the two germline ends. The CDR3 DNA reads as TGTGCCAGCAGCGCGGGACCGGACCCGAGCAATGAGCAGTTCTTC. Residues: CASSAGPDPSNEQFF.

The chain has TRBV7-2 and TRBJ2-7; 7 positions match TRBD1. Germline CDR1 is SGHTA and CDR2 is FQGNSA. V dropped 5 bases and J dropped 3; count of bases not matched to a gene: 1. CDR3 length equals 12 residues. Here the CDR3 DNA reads TGTGCCAGCAGCCGACAGGGCTACGAGCAGTACTTC. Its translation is CASSRQGYEQYF.

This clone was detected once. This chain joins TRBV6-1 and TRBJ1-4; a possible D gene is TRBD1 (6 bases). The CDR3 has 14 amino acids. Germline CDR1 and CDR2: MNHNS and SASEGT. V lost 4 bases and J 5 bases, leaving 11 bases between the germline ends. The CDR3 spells CASSGGHVNEKLFF. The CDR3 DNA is TGTGCCAGCAGTGGGGGACACGTGAATGAAAAACTGTTTTTT.

The CDR3 nucleotides read TGTGCCAGCAGACTGTTGAGGGGGCCTACCTACGAGCAGTACTTC. This translates into CASRLLRGPTYEQYF. The V and J genes are TRBV13 and TRBJ2-7, with 7 bases aligning to TRBD1. Trimming at V came to 6 bases and at J to 2 bases, leaving 10 bases not matched to a gene. There are 15 residues in the CDR3. CDR1 and CDR2 from the germline V gene are PRHDT and FYEKMQ (reference sequence).

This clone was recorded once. CDR3 in DNA: TGTGCCAGCAGCTTAACGGACAGCTACACAGATACGCAGTATTTT. Translating it yields CASSLTDSYTDTQYF. This chain joins TRBV7-6 and TRBJ2-3; perhaps TRBD1 as D (6 bases). The CDR3 covers 15 residues. CDR1 is SGHVS, CDR2 FNYEAQ, per germline. Trimming stripped 2 bases from V and 2 bases from J, with 11 bases between.

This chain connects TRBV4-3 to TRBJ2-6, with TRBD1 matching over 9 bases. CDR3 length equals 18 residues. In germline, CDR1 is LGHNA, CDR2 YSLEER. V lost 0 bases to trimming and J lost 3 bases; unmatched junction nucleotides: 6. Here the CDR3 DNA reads TGCGCCAGCAGCCAAGATCTACAGGGGGCGGGTGGGGCCAACGTCCTGACTTTC. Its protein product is CASSQDLQGAGGANVLTF.

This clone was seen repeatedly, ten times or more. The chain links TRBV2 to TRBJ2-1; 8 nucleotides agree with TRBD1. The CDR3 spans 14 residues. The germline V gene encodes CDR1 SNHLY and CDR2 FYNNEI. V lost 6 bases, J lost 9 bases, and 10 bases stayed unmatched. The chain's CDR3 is CASRETGVGGEQFF. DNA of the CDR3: TGTGCCAGCAGAGAGACAGGGGTGGGTGGTGAGCAGTTCTTC. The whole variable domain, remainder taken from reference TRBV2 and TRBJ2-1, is EPEVTQTPSHQVTQMGQEVILRCVPISNHLYFYWYRQILGQKVEFLVSFYNNEISEKSEIFDDQFSVERPDGSNFTLKIRSTKLEDSAMYFCASRETGVGGEQFFGPGTRLTVL.